This T cell receptor beta chain was sequenced for a study of T cell changes during pregnancy in multiple sclerosis. CDR3 length equals 17 residues. Germline values: CDR1 ENHRY, CDR2 SYGVKD. Between the trimmed V and J ends, which lost 0 bases and 5 bases, there was a span of 14 bases. TCRdb's copy holds only in-frame clones and misses some; the assay was immunoSEQ multiplex PCR. The repertoire holds some 41,000 clones, with about 88% as singletons. This sequence originates from a female donor with multiple sclerosis, enrolled in a pregnancy study. The sample here was CD8+ T cells from peripheral blood mononuclear cells, taken in the first trimester of pregnancy. V gene TRBV10-3 combines with J gene TRBJ1-6; D might be TRBD1 (5 bases). CDR3 nucleotide sequence: TGTGCCATCAGTGAGTCGTCCAGGGCAGGGAATAATTCACCCCTCCACTTT. Protein product: CAISESSRAGNNSPLHF.